This is a list of T cell receptor beta chains from one sample in a study of metastatic and nonmetastatic thyroid tumors. TCRdb re-clonotyped the PCR reads via MiXCR. The sample records approximately 5,800 clones, over 25% being singletons. The material sequenced was adjacent normal tissue. Receptors were obtained from a female donor with papillary thyroid cancer or a benign thyroid nodule (not recorded which). Some clones in this sample may be carry-over from other donors' samples. Both conserved end residues are part of each CDR3. D genes are given only for firm matches. Expanded clones are given a class, and other clones once, few, many or no size at all.

TRBJ2-1 many TRBV4-3 - CASSPAPAGTLYNEQFF TGCGCCAGCAGCCCCGCCCCCGCCGGGACTTTGTACAATGAGCAGTTCTTC
TRBJ1-2 few TRBV19 TRBD1 CASGLDRGIDGYTF TGTGCCAGCGGATTGGACAGGGGGATCGATGGCTACACCTTC
TRBJ1-1 medium-sized TRBV29-1 - CSGDEAGTEAFF TGCAGCGGCGATGAGGCGGGCACTGAAGCTTTCTTT
TRBJ2-3 few TRBV6-1 - CASSQTGLGADTQYF TGTGCCAGCAGTCAAACAGGGCTAGGCGCAGATACTCAGTATTTT
TRBJ1-1 medium-sized TRBV29-1 TRBD1 CSVVRGRGQWAEAFF TGCAGCGTTGTTAGGGGCAGGGGGCAGTGGGCTGAAGCTTTCTTT
TRBJ1-1 medium-sized TRBV7-2 TRBD1 CASSQPRTGGASEAFF TGTGCCAGCAGCCAACCCCGGACAGGGGGCGCATCTGAAGCTTTCTTT
TRBJ2-7 - TRBV19 - CASSIDGGYEQYF TGTGCCAGTAGTATAGATGGCGGATACGAGCAGTACTTC
TRBJ1-2 medium-sized TRBV6-6 - CASSYREGSLDGYTF TGTGCCAGCAGTTATCGCGAAGGGTCACTCGATGGCTACACCTTC
TRBJ2-1 - TRBV7-9 - CASSLRGVRNEQFF TGTGCCAGCAGCTTAAGGGGAGTTAGGAATGAGCAGTTCTTC
TRBJ2-7 - TRBV20-1 - CSALEPSYEQYF TGCAGTGCTCTAGAGCCCTCCTACGAGCAGTACTTC
TRBJ2-7 - TRBV27 TRBD1 CASKGQATYEQYF TGTGCCAGCAAGGGACAGGCTACCTACGAGCAGTACTTC
TRBJ2-1 - TRBV2 - CASHLNEQFF TGTGCCAGCCACCTGAATGAGCAGTTCTTC
TRBJ1-2 few TRBV27 TRBD1 CASSLTGGVSYGYTF TGTGCCAGCAGTTTGACAGGGGGAGTATCCTATGGCTACACCTTC
TRBJ2-7 - TRBV11-3 TRBD2 CASSPQLARSYEQYF TGTGCCAGCAGCCCTCAACTAGCGCGCTCCTACGAGCAGTACTTC
TRBJ1-5 - TRBV6-2/TRBV6-3 - CASSYPVDRVYRSNQPQHF TGTGCCAGCAGTTACCCTGTGGATAGGGTATATCGGAGCAATCAGCCCCAGCATTTT
TRBJ1-6 - TRBV11-1 TRBD1 CASSPGQGGSPLHF TGTGCCAGCAGCCCGGGACAGGGAGGATCACCCCTCCACTTT